This TCR beta chain was captured by sequencing in a study of T cells in Graves' hyperthyroidism and ophthalmopathy. The CDR3 is 15 amino acids. The germline CDR1 and CDR2 sequences are SGHTA and FQGNSA. Unmatched junction bases numbered 9, after V lost 4 bases and J lost 8 bases. As concerns this clonotype: Its specificity is not known.

RNA transcripts provided the source from which TCR beta CDR3 regions were amplified. An initial round of RT-PCR targeting the TCR CDR3 relied on the HTBI primer set. MiXCR was run by TCRdb on the multiplex PCR reads, yielding one entry per CDR3 protein. The sample shows roughly 170,000 distinct CDR3 sequences, about a sixth of them seen only once. Broader study findings: A median about 6 months before onset, the model predicted ophthalmopathy. Most thyroid clonotypes expanded above 0.001 appeared in blood too.

The TCR was taken from a woman in her forties or fifties with Graves' hyperthyroidism. Sequencing was performed on blood. The gene calls are TRBV7-2 and TRBJ1-4, with TRBD1 matching over 8 bases. The CDR3 loop is CASSSRTGRNEKLFF. The CDR3 nucleotides are TGTGCCAGCAGCTCACGGACAGGGAGAAACGAAAAACTGTTTTTT. Full variable domain (remainder filled in from reference TRBV7-2 and TRBJ1-4): GAGVSQSPSNKVTEKGKDVELRCDPISGHTALYWYRQSLGQGLEFLIYFQGNSAPDKSGLPSDRFSAERTGGSVSTLTIQRTQQEDSAVYLCASSSRTGRNEKLFFGSGTQLSVL.